The clone carrying this T cell receptor beta chain was observed at least ten times. These data come from a study of regulatory T cells in long-lasting Graves disease. The time point was: newly diagnosed GD, antithyroid drugs for less than 3 months. TCR sequences were obtained from RNA taken from PBMCs. iRepertoire HTBI primers and Arm-PCR of CDR3 regions built TCR beta libraries. TCRdb recomputed calls from the multiplex PCR reads with MiXCR, one row per CDR3 protein. The sample contains roughly 400,000 distinct CDR3 sequences, 15% of which appear only once. The CDR3 is made up of 15 amino acids. Germline trimming cut 0 bases from V and 7 bases from J; bases unmatched to any gene: 5. In germline, CDR1 is GTSNPN, CDR2 SVGIG (reference sequence). These data also featured in a second study, about T cells in Graves' hyperthyroidism and ophthalmopathy.

This TCR derives from a woman aged 35 to 49 with Graves disease. Source: peripheral blood mononuclear cells (PBMCs), taken at new diagnosis, from a patient treated with antithyroid drugs. The chain employs TRBV30 and TRBJ1-6, with 8 nucleotides matching TRBD1. CDR3 nucleotide sequence: TGTGCCTGGAGTGTGGACAGGGCCTTAAATTCACCCCTCCACTTT. It codes for CAWSVDRALNSPLHF.